One sample yielded the 21 T cell receptor beta chains listed below, sequenced in a study of T cells in Graves' hyperthyroidism and ophthalmopathy. Amplification yielded TCR beta CDR3 regions, with RNA transcripts as the source. The TCR CDR3 was amplified in a first-round RT-PCR using the HTBI primer set. TCRdb reprocessed the multiplex PCR reads via MiXCR and lists one record per CDR3 protein. This sample has about 400,000 distinct CDR3 sequences, with about 15% found just once. The source material was blood. These receptor sequences come from a woman under 40 with Graves' hyperthyroidism.

This clonotype was detected ten times or more. A read error may produce the germline difference seen at one junction end. The gene calls are TRBV18 and TRBJ2-7; D is perhaps TRBD2 (5 bases). CDR1 and CDR2 (germline): KGHSH, LQKENI. This CDR3 region has 13 residues. The CDR3 DNA reads TGTGCCAACTCACCAAACAGCGGCGACGAGCAGTACTTC. Amino acids: CANSPNSGDEQYF.

This chain uses TRBV25-1 with TRBJ1-6; D uncertain. V shed 4 bases and J shed 6 bases, with 10 bases lying between them. The CDR3 contains 14 residues. CDR1 and CDR2 (germline): MGHDK, SYGVNS. The chain's CDR3 is CASSVTETNSPLHF. The CDR3 coding sequence is TGTGCCAGCAGTGTAACAGAGACTAATTCACCCCTCCACTTT.

As regards this clonotype: A read error is possible here, since a much larger clone lies one base away. CDR3 in DNA: TGTGTCAGCAGTTCGGGGCAGGGCGGATTTGGCACAGATACGCAGTATTTT. Amino acids: CVSSSGQGGFGTDTQYF. The chain couples TRBV27 to TRBJ2-3; D assignment may be TRBD1 or TRBD2 (5 bases each). This CDR3 spans 17 amino acids. CDR1 is MNHEY, CDR2 SMNVEV, per germline (reference sequence).

V and J are TRBV19 and TRBJ2-2; 14 bases match TRBD2. This CDR3 region has 18 residues. Germline CDR1 LNHDA, CDR2 SQIVND (reference sequence). Trimming at V came to 3 bases and at J to 5 bases, leaving 8 bases not matched to a gene. The CDR3 DNA reads TGTGCCAGTAGTATTGTGGGACTAGCGGGAGTGAGAACCGGGGAGCTGTTTTTT. It encodes CASSIVGLAGVRTGELFF.

This clonotype was seen at least ten times. V is TRBV29-1 and J is TRBJ1-1; 9 bases fit TRBD1. From germline, CDR1 is SQVTM and CDR2 ANQGSEA. The CDR3 has 13 amino acids. V lost 6 bases, J lost 4 bases, and 6 bases stayed unmatched. The CDR3 spells CSVLDRGGTEAFF. The CDR3 DNA reads as TGCAGCGTCCTGGACAGGGGAGGCACTGAAGCTTTCTTT.

This clonotype was observed many times. The rearrangement links TRBV10-2 to TRBJ2-7; no clear D. V was trimmed by 0 bases and J by 6 bases, leaving 9 bases between them. From germline, CDR1 is WSHSY and CDR2 SAAADI. The CDR3 has 13 residues. For the CDR3, the DNA is TGCGCCAGCAGTGAGTCGACACGTGCCGAGCAGTACTTC. It is translated as CASSESTRAEQYF.

This clonotype was observed at least ten times. J is TRBJ2-7 and V is TRBV10-1; 8 nucleotides match TRBD1. Germline V gene sequence: CDR1 WNHNN, CDR2 SYGVQD (reference sequence). V trimming: 5 bases; J trimming: 5 bases; junction bases outside the gene matches: 5. The CDR3 spans 13 residues. As DNA, the CDR3 is TGCGCCAGCAGTCGACAGGGGAAACACGAGCAGTACTTC. Protein: CASSRQGKHEQYF.

This clonotype was recorded at least ten times. The chain recombines TRBV6-2 or TRBV6-3 with TRBJ2-5; 8 nucleotides match TRBD2. This CDR3 has 16 residues. CDR1 and CDR2 (germline): MNHEY, SVGEGT. V shed 0 bases and J 4 bases; nucleotides not matched to a gene: 7. CDR3 residues: CASSYSFREGSETQYF. CDR3 in DNA: TGTGCCAGCAGTTACTCGTTCCGGGAGGGCTCAGAGACCCAGTACTTC.

Concerning this clonotype itself: Compared with germline, one end of the junction differs, possibly owing to a read error. V and J are TRBV3-1 and TRBJ2-4; 10 positions agree with TRBD2. CDR1 and CDR2 (germline): LGHDT, YNNKEL (reference sequence). This CDR3 region has 19 residues. This CDR3 reads CASSQGSVAGGRAKTIQYF. The CDR3, as DNA: TGTGCCAGCAGCCAAGGGTCGGTAGCGGGAGGCAGAGCCAAAACCATTCAGTACTTC.

This clonotype was counted many times. The chain combines TRBV28 with TRBJ1-2; TRBD1 matches 9 bases. V lost 5 bases, J lost 4 bases, and 8 bases stayed unmatched. CDR1 and CDR2 (germline): MDHEN, SYDVKM. The CDR3 loop spans 15 amino acids. The chain's CDR3 is CASSAEGTGSYGYTF. Here the CDR3 DNA reads TGTGCCAGCAGTGCTGAAGGGACAGGGAGCTATGGCTACACCTTC.

This clonotype was seen repeatedly, ten times or more. V is TRBV5-5 and J is TRBJ2-1; maybe TRBD1 (5 bases). CDR1 and CDR2 from the germline V gene are SGHKS and YYEKEE (reference sequence). The CDR3 length is 15 residues. Trimming removed 3 bases from V and 10 bases from J, with 20 bases in between. CDR3 sequence reads: CASSSTAGMVEEQFF. The CDR3 region has the DNA TGTGCCAGCAGCTCTACGGCAGGGATGGTAGAAGAGCAGTTCTTC.

Worth noting for this clonotype: A much larger clone differs by one base, so this may be a read error. This chain connects TRBV20-1 to TRBJ2-1, with TRBD2 as a possible D gene (6 bases). Germline assignment: CDR1 DFQATT and CDR2 SNEGSKA (reference sequence). The length of the CDR3 is 15 residues. V was clipped by 5 bases and J by 3 bases, with 17 bases between them. In DNA, the CDR3 is TGCAGTGCTCCCCTAGCGAGAGCTTTCTACAATGAGCAGTTCTTC. Encoded protein: CSAPLARAFYNEQFF.

The sample holds many counts of this clonotype. This sequence joins TRBV6-1 and TRBJ1-1; 10 bases fit TRBD1. Germline CDR1 reads MNHNS; CDR2 reads SASEGT. The CDR3 has 14 amino acids. The junction had 2 bases not matched to a gene; V was cut back by 5 bases and J by 2 bases. CDR3 loop: CASSRQGANTEAFF. CDR3 nucleotide sequence: TGTGCCAGCAGTAGACAGGGGGCTAACACTGAAGCTTTCTTT.

The CDR3 DNA follows: TGTGCCAGCAGCCTTACATGGACTAGCGGGGGTATGAACACCGGGGAGCTGTTTTTT. This gives the protein CASSLTWTSGGMNTGELFF. The V gene is TRBV11-3, the J gene TRBJ2-2; 13 nucleotides line up with TRBD2. The CDR3 covers 19 residues. Per the germline V gene, CDR1 is SGHNT and CDR2 is YENEEA. V was pared by 5 bases and J by 1 base, with 10 bases of the junction left unmatched.

In this sample, this clonotype turned up a few times. The chain couples TRBV19 to TRBJ2-3; 11 positions agree with TRBD2. The CDR3 loop spans 17 amino acids. With 6 bases clipped from V and 1 base from J, the junction kept 9 bases outside the gene matches. Per germline, CDR1 LNHDA and CDR2 SQIVND (reference sequence). CDR3 sequence (DNA): TGTGCCAGTAGCCCGGGACTAGCGGCGACCCGCACAGATACGCAGTATTTT. Translating it yields CASSPGLAATRTDTQYF.

This clonotype was seen only a few times. The chain combines TRBV7-2 with TRBJ2-7; the D is unclear. Germline values: CDR1 SGHTA, CDR2 FQGNSA. The V gene lost 4 bases and the J gene lost 5 bases, with 6 bases spanning the gap. The CDR3 spans 11 residues. The CDR3 DNA is TGTGCCAGCAGCTATCACAACGAGCAGTACTTC. Its translation: CASSYHNEQYF.

Only a few counts were recorded for this clonotype. V and J are TRBV10-3 and TRBJ2-7, with D perhaps being TRBD1 or TRBD2 (7 bases each). The germline V gene encodes CDR1 ENHRY and CDR2 SYGVKD. The CDR3 is 16 amino acids. Between the trimmed V and J ends, which lost 10 bases and 3 bases, there was a span of 25 bases. CDR3 sequence reads: CATRGGDGGSYYEQYF. CDR3 sequence (DNA): TGTGCCACCAGGGGGGGGGATGGCGGGAGTTACTACGAGCAGTACTTC.

The sample holds many counts of this clonotype. The chain is built from TRBV3-1 and TRBJ2-5; D possibly matches TRBD1 or TRBD2 (5 bases each). The CDR3 has 13 amino acids. Germline V lookup: CDR1 LGHDT, CDR2 YNNKEL (reference sequence). V was cut by 3 bases and J by 4 bases, with 9 bases left in between. The CDR3 nucleotides read TGTGCCAGCAGCCATAACGGGGCAGAGACCCAGTACTTC. Translated: CASSHNGAETQYF.

This clonotype appeared many times. The V call is TRBV11-2, the J call TRBJ2-2; tentative D call: TRBD2 (6 bases). V was clipped by 1 base and J by 7 bases, with 10 bases between them. The CDR3 is 14 residues long. CDR1 is SGHAT, CDR2 FQNNGV, per germline. The CDR3 protein is CASSLGGAGGELFF. CDR3 DNA: TGTGCCAGCAGCTTAGGCGGGGCAGGCGGGGAGCTGTTTTTT.

This clonotype was picked up many times. The rearrangement links TRBV3-1 to TRBJ2-7, with 7 bases fitting TRBD2. The V segment lost 1 base and the J segment 7 bases; nucleotides outside the gene matches: 4. Per the germline V gene, CDR1 is LGHDT and CDR2 is YNNKEL (reference sequence). This CDR3 is 13 amino acids long. The CDR3 region has the DNA TGTGCCAGCAGCCAAGTGGGCGGGGGAGAGCAGTACTTC. Its protein is CASSQVGGGEQYF.

This clonotype was seen more than once but under ten times. V is TRBV5-1 and J is TRBJ2-5; D may be TRBD1 (5 bases). The CDR3 is 13 residues long. Per germline, CDR1 SGHRS and CDR2 YFSETQ. Deletions cut 5 bases from V and 5 bases from J, with 13 bases between. The CDR3 region is CASSRQSTETQYF. CDR3 in DNA: TGCGCCAGCAGTCGACAGTCGACGGAGACCCAGTACTTC.